What follows are 10 T cell receptor beta chains derived from one specimen sequenced in a study of blood T cell repertoires in COVID-19. The method was immunoSEQ multiplex PCR; TCRdb's version includes in-frame clones alone and lacks a portion of them. The sample has over 85,000 clones, about 91% seen once. Material: peripheral blood. All receptors derive from a man younger than 35 with acute or convalescent COVID-19.

The chain combines TRBV19 with TRBJ1-2; possibly TRBD1 for D (5 bases). The germline CDR1 and CDR2 sequences are LNHDA and SQIVND (reference sequence). The CDR3 extends over 14 amino acids. The V end lost 3 bases, the J end lost 2 bases, and 10 bases lay between the germline ends. The CDR3 protein is CASSIATENYGYTF. As DNA, the CDR3 is TGTGCCAGTAGTATCGCGACAGAAAACTATGGCTACACCTTC.

The V call is TRBV6-5, the J call TRBJ2-3, with 10 bases matching TRBD2. CDR1 is MNHEY, CDR2 SVGAGI, per germline. The CDR3 extends over 16 amino acids. V lost 2 bases, J lost 1 base, and 3 bases stayed unmatched. CDR3 region: CASSYGGTSGTDTQYF. CDR3 bases: TGTGCCAGCAGTTACGGGGGGACTAGCGGCACAGATACGCAGTATTTT.

V usage is TRBV23-1 and J usage is TRBJ1-2; TRBD1 agrees at 7 bases. TRBV23-1 is identified as an open reading frame with a role that is uncertain. After removal of 4 bases from V and 9 bases from J, the junction contained 11 bases not matched to a gene. This CDR3 region has 14 residues. The CDR3, as DNA: TGCGCCAGCAGTCCAAGACAGGGCCAAGGGAGCTACACCTTC. Translating it yields CASSPRQGQGSYTF.

A single count supports this clone. J is TRBJ2-7 and V is TRBV11-2; D ambiguous. V lost 3 bases to trimming and J lost 7 bases, with 10 bases between them. This CDR3 spans 12 amino acids. Germline CDR1 SGHAT, CDR2 FQNNGV. CDR3 DNA: TGTGCCAGCAGCTTGGTACTTTGGGAGCAGTACTTC. Encoded protein: CASSLVLWEQYF.

This clone came up a few times. This sequence joins TRBV27 and TRBJ1-2; the D gene is possibly TRBD1 (6 bases). The CDR3 contains 13 residues. Germline CDR1 MNHEY, CDR2 SMNVEV (reference sequence). With 6 bases removed from V and 2 bases from J, the gap between germline ends came to 10 bases. CDR3 protein: CASSLTGNYGYTF. The CDR3 nucleotides are TGTGCCAGCAGCCTCACAGGGAACTATGGCTACACCTTC.

The chain carries TRBV7-8 and TRBJ1-5; 9 nucleotides match TRBD1. Germline values: CDR1 SGHVS, CDR2 FQNEAQ. The CDR3 consists of 17 residues. Trimming cost V 3 bases and J 7 bases; bases outside gene matches: 13. In nucleotides, the CDR3 is TGTGCCAGCAGCTTCGGATGGGACAGGGCCGTCCTGCAGCCCCAGCATTTT. This translates into CASSFGWDRAVLQPQHF.

The chain combines TRBV9 with TRBJ2-3; TRBD2 agrees at 11 bases. This CDR3 comprises 16 residues. Trimming removed 4 bases from V and 5 bases from J; junction bases left unmatched: 9. Germline-derived CDR1 and CDR2 are SGDLS and YYNGEE. This CDR3 reads CASSPTLAGGGDTQYF. The CDR3 coding sequence is TGTGCCAGCAGCCCGACCCTAGCGGGAGGAGGAGATACGCAGTATTTT.

This clone was seen a single time. This chain joins TRBV2 and TRBJ2-1; D perhaps matches TRBD1 (5 bases). V lost 5 bases and J lost 7, with 18 bases in between. This CDR3 comprises 15 residues. Germline V CDR1 and CDR2: SNHLY, FYNNEI. The CDR3 protein is CASSFFRPGRNEQFF. The CDR3 nucleotides are TGTGCCAGCAGTTTTTTCCGCCCAGGGCGGAATGAGCAGTTCTTC.

The CDR3 protein is CASRLSRALAGSGDTQYF. Here the CDR3 DNA reads TGTGCAAGTCGCTTATCAAGGGCACTAGCGGGGTCCGGCGATACGCAGTATTTT. The rearrangement links TRBV12-2 to TRBJ2-3; the table's D gene call, TRBD2, was not cross checked with the DNA. TRBV12-2 is termed a pseudogene. This CDR3 contains 18 residues.

This chain links TRBV7-9 with TRBJ2-5; tentative D call: TRBD1 (6 bases). Trimming took off 1 base at V and 4 bases at J, with 13 bases between the two ends. CDR1 is SEHNR, CDR2 FQNEAQ, per germline (reference sequence). There are 15 residues in the CDR3. DNA for the CDR3: TGTGCCAGCAGCTTAGAGGTTGGGGGCCTAGAGACCCAGTACTTC. It codes for CASSLEVGGLETQYF.